This record covers a single T cell receptor beta chain. At one end, the junction sequence differs from germline, possibly due to a read error. The CDR3 runs 21 residues. CDR1 and CDR2 (germline): SSHAT, FNYEAQ (reference sequence). This entry comes from a study of blood T cell repertoires in COVID-19. Clones were sequenced by immunoSEQ multiplex PCR, and TCRdb holds only the in-frame ones, with some missing. Here the sample spans about 80,000 clones, approximately 86% being singletons. The specimen sequenced was peripheral blood. This rearrangement joins TRBV7-7 to TRBJ1-5, with D tentatively TRBD1 (5 bases). The clonotype was recovered from a man at least 80 years old with active or convalescent COVID-19. Here the CDR3 DNA reads TGTGCTAGCAGCTGCTCCACACAAGGGGATGGGGAGGATATTGGCAATCAGCCCCAGCATTTT. The encoded protein is CASSCSTQGDGEDIGNQPQHF.